These T cell receptor beta chains were read from a single sample in a study of T cells in Graves' hyperthyroidism and ophthalmopathy. TCRdb processed the multiplex PCR reads anew with MiXCR; each CDR3 protein has one entry. The sample carries roughly 93,000 distinct CDR3 sequences, about 40% recorded once. Sequenced sample: peripheral blood or thyroid tissue (not recorded which). The receptors shown here come from a woman aged 25 to 39 with Graves' hyperthyroidism. Both conserved end residues are part of each CDR3. D genes are given only for firm matches. Clone size appears in some rows only: once, few, many, or a class for an expanded clone.

TRBJ2-3	-	TRBV29-1	TRBD1	CSALRTGAFGTDTQYF	TGCAGCGCTCTCCGGACAGGGGCATTCGGCACAGATACGCAGTATTTT
TRBJ2-7	many	TRBV18	-	CASSPTTDYEQYF	TGTGCCAGCTCACCAACGACAGACTACGAGCAGTACTTC
TRBJ2-7	-	TRBV7-9	TRBD1	CASSARQGLHYEQCF	TGTGCCAGCAGCGCAAGACAGGGTTTGCATTACGAGCAGTGCTTC
TRBJ2-5	many	TRBV9	-	CASSVDPSLGAETQYF	TGTGCCAGCAGCGTAGACCCCTCGCTTGGGGCCGAGACCCAGTACTTC
TRBJ2-6	many	TRBV7-8	-	CASSLGGPGANVLTF	TGTGCCAGCAGCTTAGGGGGGCCTGGGGCCAACGTCCTGACTTTC
TRBJ1-2	-	TRBV7-2	-	CVGSLGRTNYGYTF	TGTGTCGGCAGCTTGGGCCGCACTAACTATGGCTACACCTTC
TRBJ1-5	many	TRBV6-1	-	CASRGPINQPQHF	TGTGCCAGCAGGGGACCGATCAATCAGCCCCAGCATTTT
TRBJ2-3	-	TRBV7-3	TRBD2	CASSLVPSGGTDTQYF	TGTGCCAGCAGCTTAGTGCCTAGCGGGGGCACAGATACGCAGTATTTT
TRBJ1-4	many	TRBV10-3	-	CAISESNPLQNNEKLFF	TGTGCCATCAGTGAGTCGAATCCCTTACAGAATAATGAAAAACTGTTTTTT
TRBJ1-2	-	TRBV15	TRBD1	CATSRLTGTGTGYTF	TGTGCCACCAGCAGGCTAACCGGGACAGGGACCGGCTACACCTTC
TRBJ2-2	-	TRBV20-1	TRBD2	CSARPSGSFGELFF	TGCAGTGCTAGACCTAGCGGGAGCTTCGGGGAGCTGTTTTTT
TRBJ1-4	many	TRBV7-2	-	CASSSGHLEKLFF	TGTGCCAGCAGCTCGGGACACCTTGAAAAACTGTTTTTT
TRBJ2-2	-	TRBV7-2	-	CASSPPPGHLNTGELFF	TGTGCCAGCAGCCCCCCCCCGGGACATCTGAACACCGGGGAGCTGTTTTTT